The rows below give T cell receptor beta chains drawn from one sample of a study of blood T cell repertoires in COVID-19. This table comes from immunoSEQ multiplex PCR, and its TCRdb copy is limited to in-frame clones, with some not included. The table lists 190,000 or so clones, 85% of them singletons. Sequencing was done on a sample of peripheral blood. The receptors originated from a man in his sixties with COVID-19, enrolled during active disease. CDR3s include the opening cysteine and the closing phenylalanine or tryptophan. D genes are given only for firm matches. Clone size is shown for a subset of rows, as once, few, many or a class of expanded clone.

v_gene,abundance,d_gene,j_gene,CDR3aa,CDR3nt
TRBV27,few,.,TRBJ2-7,CASIDYEQYF,TGTGCCAGTATAGACTACGAGCAGTACTTC
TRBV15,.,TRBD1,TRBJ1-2,CATLGQGYGYTF,TGTGCCACCTTAGGACAGGGCTATGGCTACACCTTC
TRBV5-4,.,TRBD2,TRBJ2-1,CASSPGGGSSYNEQFF,TGTGCCAGCAGCCCCGGGGGGGGGAGCTCCTACAATGAGCAGTTCTTC
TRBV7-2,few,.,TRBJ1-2,CASSEYRTVRGYTF,TGTGCCAGCAGCGAATACCGGACAGTTCGGGGCTACACCTTC
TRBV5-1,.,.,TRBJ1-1,CASRTGENTEAFF,TGCGCCAGCAGGACGGGAGAAAACACTGAAGCTTTCTTT
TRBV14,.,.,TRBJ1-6,CASSQEAYNSPLHF,TGTGCCAGCAGCCAAGAAGCGTATAATTCACCCCTCCACTTT
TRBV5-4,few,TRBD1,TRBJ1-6,CASSADRGSYNSPLHF,TGTGCCAGCAGCGCCGACAGGGGCTCCTATAATTCACCCCTCCACTTT
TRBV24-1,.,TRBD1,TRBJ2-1,CATSAAPGQGSLYEQFF,TGTGCCACCAGTGCCGCGCCGGGACAGGGAAGTCTGTATGAGCAGTTCTTC
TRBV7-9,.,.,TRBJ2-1,CASRTTTYNEQFF,TGTGCCAGCAGGACAACGACCTACAATGAGCAGTTCTTC
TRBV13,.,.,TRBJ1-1,CASRRTARNTEAFF,TGTGCCAGCAGACGGACAGCGAGGAACACTGAAGCTTTCTTT
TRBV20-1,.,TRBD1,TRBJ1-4,CSARDRTGFREKLFF,TGCAGTGCTCGTGACCGGACAGGATTCCGTGAAAAACTGTTTTTT
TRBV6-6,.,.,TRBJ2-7,CASSLQGSAEQYF,TGTGCCAGCAGCTTACAGGGTTCCGCCGAGCAGTACTTC
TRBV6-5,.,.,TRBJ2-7,CASNQDRFHEQYF,TGTGCCAGCAACCAGGACAGATTTCACGAGCAGTACTTC
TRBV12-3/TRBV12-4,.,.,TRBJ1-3,CASATGGNTIYF,TGTGCCAGCGCGACAGGTGGAAACACCATATATTTT
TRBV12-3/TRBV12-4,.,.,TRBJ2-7,CASSLIRYEQYF,TGTGCCAGCAGTTTAATTCGGTACGAGCAGTACTTC
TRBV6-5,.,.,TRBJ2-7,CASTSGQTGEQYF,TGTGCCAGCACCTCAGGGCAGACGGGTGAGCAGTACTTC
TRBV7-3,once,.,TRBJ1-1,CASSFRGGRTEAFF,TGTGCCAGCAGTTTCAGAGGGGGACGGACTGAAGCTTTCTTT
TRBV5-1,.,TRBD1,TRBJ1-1,CASNPGTGGAVGTEAFF,TGCGCCAGCAATCCCGGGACAGGGGGCGCGGTGGGCACTGAAGCTTTCTTT
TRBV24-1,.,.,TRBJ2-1,CATSDMGKSGSYNEQFF,TGTGCCACCAGTGATATGGGGAAGAGCGGTTCCTACAATGAGCAGTTCTTC
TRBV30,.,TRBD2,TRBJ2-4,CAWRLTGGGNIQYF,TGTGCCTGGAGACTCACCGGGGGAGGGAACATTCAGTACTTC
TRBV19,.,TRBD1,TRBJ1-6,CASSIRDRVPLHF,TGTGCCAGTAGTATAAGGGACAGGGTACCCCTCCACTTT
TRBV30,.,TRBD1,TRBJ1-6,CAWSWDRVTYNSPLHF,TGTGCCTGGAGTTGGGACAGGGTCACCTATAATTCACCCCTCCACTTT
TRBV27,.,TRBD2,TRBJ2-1,CASSPGTSGRTKYNEQFF,TGTGCCAGCAGTCCCGGGACTAGCGGGCGGACTAAGTACAATGAGCAGTTCTTC
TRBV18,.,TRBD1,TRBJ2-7,CASSTKTGSYEQYF,TGTGCCAGCTCAACAAAGACAGGGTCCTACGAGCAGTACTTC
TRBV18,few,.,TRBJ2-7,CASSSVYEQYF,TGTGCCAGCTCATCGGTCTACGAGCAGTACTTC
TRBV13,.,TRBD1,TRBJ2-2,CASSSNTGTGNTGELFF,TGTGCCAGCAGCTCTAATACCGGGACAGGGAACACCGGGGAGCTGTTTTTT
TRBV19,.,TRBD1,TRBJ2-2,CASSIGQGASGELFF,TGTGCCAGTAGTATCGGCCAGGGGGCGTCCGGGGAGCTGTTTTTT
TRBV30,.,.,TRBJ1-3,CAWSVGGLNTIYF,TGTGCCTGGAGTGTTGGAGGGTTGAACACCATATATTTT
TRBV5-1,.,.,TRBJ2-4,CASGNEGFGIQYF,TGCGCCAGCGGCAATGAGGGCTTCGGCATTCAGTACTTC
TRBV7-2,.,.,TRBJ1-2,CASSLRGRENYGYTF,TGTGCCAGCAGCCTCAGGGGAAGGGAAAACTATGGCTACACCTTC
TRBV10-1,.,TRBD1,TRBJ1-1,CASRRDRGAEAFF,TGCGCCAGCCGCCGGGACAGGGGCGCTGAAGCTTTCTTT
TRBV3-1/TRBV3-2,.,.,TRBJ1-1,CASSRRTAMNTEAFF,TGTGCCAGCAGCCGAAGGACAGCCATGAACACTGAAGCTTTCTTT
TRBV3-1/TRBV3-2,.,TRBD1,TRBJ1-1,CASSQGTGAPNEAFF,TGTGCCAGCAGCCAAGGGACAGGGGCGCCCAATGAAGCTTTCTTT
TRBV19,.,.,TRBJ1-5,CASSIQGGNQPQHF,TGTGCCAGTAGTATCCAAGGAGGGAATCAGCCCCAGCATTTT
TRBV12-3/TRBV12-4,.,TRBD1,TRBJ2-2,CASSFRQGGELFF,TGTGCCAGCAGTTTCAGACAGGGCGGGGAGCTGTTTTTT
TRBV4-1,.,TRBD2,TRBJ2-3,CASSQDRRTSGTDTQYF,TGCGCCAGCAGCCAAGATCGTCGGACTAGCGGGACAGATACGCAGTATTTT
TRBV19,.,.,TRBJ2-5,CASSMGGIGQQETQYF,TGTGCCAGTAGTATGGGAGGGATTGGACAGCAAGAGACCCAGTACTTC
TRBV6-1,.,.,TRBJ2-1,CASTETPEGNEQFF,TGTGCCAGCACTGAAACTCCAGAGGGCAATGAGCAGTTCTTC
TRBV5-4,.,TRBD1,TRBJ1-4,CASSLGGTVATNEKLFF,TGTGCCAGCAGCTTGGGGGGGACAGTCGCCACTAATGAAAAACTGTTTTTT
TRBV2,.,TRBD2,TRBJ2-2,CASRIQGLAGGTGELFF,TGTGCCAGCAGAATTCAAGGACTAGCGGGAGGGACCGGGGAGCTGTTTTTT
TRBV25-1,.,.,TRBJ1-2,CASRQAYGYTF,TGTGCCAGCAGACAGGCCTATGGCTACACCTTC
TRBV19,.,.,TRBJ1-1,CAAHGNTEAFF,TGTGCCGCCCACGGGAACACTGAAGCTTTCTTT
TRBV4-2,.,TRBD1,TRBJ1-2,CASSRLDRGFGGYTF,TGTGCCAGCAGCCGGTTGGACAGGGGATTTGGTGGCTACACCTTC
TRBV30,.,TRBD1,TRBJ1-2,CAWSAPGGTGYGYTF,TGTGCCTGGAGTGCCCCCGGGGGGACAGGCTATGGCTACACCTTC
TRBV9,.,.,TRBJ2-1,CASGGAWSGDASYNEQFF,TGTGCCAGCGGGGGGGCCTGGTCAGGGGATGCCTCCTACAATGAGCAGTTCTTC
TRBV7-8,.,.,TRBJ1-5,CASSLFNYNQPQHF,TGTGCCAGCAGCTTATTCAACTACAATCAGCCCCAGCATTTT
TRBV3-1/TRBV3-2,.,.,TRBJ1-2,CASSQTQGRNYGYTF,TGTGCCAGCAGCCAAACGCAGGGCAGGAACTATGGCTACACCTTC
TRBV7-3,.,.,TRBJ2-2,CASSLTAMNTGELFF,TGTGCCAGCAGCTTAACAGCTATGAACACCGGGGAGCTGTTTTTT
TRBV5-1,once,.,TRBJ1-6,CASSLLGANSPLHF,TGCGCCAGCAGCTTGCTTGGGGCGAATTCACCCCTCCACTTT
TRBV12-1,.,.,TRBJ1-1,CASSLTRPGQGSLMNTEAFF,TGTGCCAGCAGCTTAACCCGACCAGGTCAGGGTTCGCTCATGAACACTGAAGCTTTCTTT
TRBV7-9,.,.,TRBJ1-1,CASSRSGRRNTEAFF,TGTGCCAGCAGCCGCAGCGGCAGAAGGAACACTGAAGCTTTCTTT
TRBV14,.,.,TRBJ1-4,CASSLRSATNEKLFF,TGTGCCAGCAGCCTAAGGAGTGCAACTAATGAAAAACTGTTTTTT
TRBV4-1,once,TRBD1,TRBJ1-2,CASSQESGGRGKAGYTF,TGCGCCAGCAGCCAGGAGTCAGGGGGCCGGGGGAAGGCTGGCTACACCTTC
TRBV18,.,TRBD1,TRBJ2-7,CASSLGQGTYEQYF,TGTGCCAGCTCACTAGGACAGGGAACCTACGAGCAGTACTTC